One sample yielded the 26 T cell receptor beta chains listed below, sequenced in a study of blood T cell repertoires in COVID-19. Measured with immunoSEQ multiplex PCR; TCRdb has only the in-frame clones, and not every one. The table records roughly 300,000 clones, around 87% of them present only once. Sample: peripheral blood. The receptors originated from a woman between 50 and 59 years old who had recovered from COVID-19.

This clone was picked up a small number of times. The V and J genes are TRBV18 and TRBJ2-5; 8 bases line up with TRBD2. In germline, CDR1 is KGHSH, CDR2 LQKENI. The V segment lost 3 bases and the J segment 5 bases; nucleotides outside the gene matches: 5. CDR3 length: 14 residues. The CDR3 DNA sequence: TGTGCCAGCTCACCCACTAGCGGACATGAGACCCAGTACTTC. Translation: CASSPTSGHETQYF.

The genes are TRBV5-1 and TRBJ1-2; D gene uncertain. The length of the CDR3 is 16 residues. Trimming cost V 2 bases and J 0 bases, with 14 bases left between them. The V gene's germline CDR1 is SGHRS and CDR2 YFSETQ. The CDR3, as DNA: TGCGCCAGCAGCTTAGTCTTCGCACAAGCTAACTATGGCTACACCTTC. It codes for CASSLVFAQANYGYTF. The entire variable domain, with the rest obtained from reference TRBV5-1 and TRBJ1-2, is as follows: KAGVTQTPRYLIKTRGQQVTLSCSPISGHRSVSWYQQTPGQGLQFLFEYFSETQRNKGNFPGRFSGRQFSNSRSEMNVSTLELGDSALYLCASSLVFAQANYGYTFGSGTRLTVV.

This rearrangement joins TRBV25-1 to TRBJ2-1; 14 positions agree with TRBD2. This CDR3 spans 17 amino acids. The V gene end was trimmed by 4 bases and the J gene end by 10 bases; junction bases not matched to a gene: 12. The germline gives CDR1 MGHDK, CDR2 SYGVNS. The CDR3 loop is CASSATTSGGVNPEQFF. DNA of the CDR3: TGTGCCAGCAGTGCGACGACTAGCGGGGGGGTTAATCCGGAGCAGTTCTTC.

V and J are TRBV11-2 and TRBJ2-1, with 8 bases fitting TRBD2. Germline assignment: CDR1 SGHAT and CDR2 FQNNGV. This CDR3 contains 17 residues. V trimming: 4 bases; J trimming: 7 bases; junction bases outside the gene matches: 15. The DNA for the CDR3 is TGTGCCAGCAGCTACCCCCGGGGTGGGGGCGGGAGGAATGAGCAGTTCTTC. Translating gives CASSYPRGGGGRNEQFF.

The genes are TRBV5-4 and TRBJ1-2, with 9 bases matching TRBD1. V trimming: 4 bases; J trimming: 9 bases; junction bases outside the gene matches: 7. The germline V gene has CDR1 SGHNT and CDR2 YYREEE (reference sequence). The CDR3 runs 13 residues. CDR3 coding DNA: TGTGCCAGCAGCACAGGACAGGGGATTAGCTACACCTTC. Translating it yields CASSTGQGISYTF. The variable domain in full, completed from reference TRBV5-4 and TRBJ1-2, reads ETGVTQSPTHLIKTRGQQVTLRCSSQSGHNTVSWYQQALGQGPQFIFQYYREEENGRGNFPPRFSGLQFPNYSSELNVNALELDDSALYLCASSTGQGISYTFGSGTRLTVV.

CDR3 loop: CASSPREGHWELDYGYTF. The CDR3 DNA follows: TGTGCCAGCAGCCCGAGAGAGGGACACTGGGAGTTGGACTATGGCTACACCTTC. The V and J genes are TRBV11-2 and TRBJ1-2, with D maybe TRBD1 (6 bases). This CDR3 region has 18 residues. Looked up from germline, CDR1 is SGHAT and CDR2 is FQNNGV. V was cut by 5 bases and J by 3 bases, with 25 bases left in between.

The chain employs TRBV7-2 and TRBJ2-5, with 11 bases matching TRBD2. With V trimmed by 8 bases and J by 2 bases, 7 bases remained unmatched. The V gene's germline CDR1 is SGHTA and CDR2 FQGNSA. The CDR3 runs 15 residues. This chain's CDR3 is CASGRSGGVQETQYF. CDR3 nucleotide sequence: TGTGCCAGCGGACGTAGCGGGGGGGTACAAGAGACCCAGTACTTC.

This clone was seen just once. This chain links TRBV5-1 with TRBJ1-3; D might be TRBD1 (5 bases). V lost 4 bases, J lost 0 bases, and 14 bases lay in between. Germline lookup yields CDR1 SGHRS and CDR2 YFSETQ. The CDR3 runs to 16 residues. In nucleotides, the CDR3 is TGCGCCAGCAGCCGAGACAGTCACAGCTCTGGAAACACCATATATTTT. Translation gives CASSRDSHSSGNTIYF.

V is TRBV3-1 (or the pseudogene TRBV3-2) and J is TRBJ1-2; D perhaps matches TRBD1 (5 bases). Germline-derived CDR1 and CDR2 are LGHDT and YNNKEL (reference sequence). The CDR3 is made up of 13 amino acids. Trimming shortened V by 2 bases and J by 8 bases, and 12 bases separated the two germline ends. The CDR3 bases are TGTGCCAGCAGCCAACGCCAGGGCAGCGGCTACACCTTC. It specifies CASSQRQGSGYTF.

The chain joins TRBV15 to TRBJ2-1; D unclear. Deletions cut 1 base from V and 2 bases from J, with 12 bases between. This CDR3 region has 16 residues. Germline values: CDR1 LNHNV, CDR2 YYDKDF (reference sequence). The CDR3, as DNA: TGTGCCACCAGCAGAGTACGGCGCGGAGCCTACAATGAGCAGTTCTTC. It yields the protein CATSRVRRGAYNEQFF.

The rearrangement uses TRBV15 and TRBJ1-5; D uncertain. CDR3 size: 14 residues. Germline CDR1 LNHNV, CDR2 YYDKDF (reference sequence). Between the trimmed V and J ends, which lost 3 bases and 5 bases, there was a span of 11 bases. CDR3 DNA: TGTGCCACCAGCAGGATGAACGGGGATCAGCCCCAGCATTTT. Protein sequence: CATSRMNGDQPQHF.

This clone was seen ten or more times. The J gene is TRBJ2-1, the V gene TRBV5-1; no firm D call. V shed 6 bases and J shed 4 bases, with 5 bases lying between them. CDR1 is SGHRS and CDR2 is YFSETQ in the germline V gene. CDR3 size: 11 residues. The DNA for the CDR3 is TGCGCCAGCACCGGTTACAATGAGCAGTTCTTC. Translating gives CASTGYNEQFF.

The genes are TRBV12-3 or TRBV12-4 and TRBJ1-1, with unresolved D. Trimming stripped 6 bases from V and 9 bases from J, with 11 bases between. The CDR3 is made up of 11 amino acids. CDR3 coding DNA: TGTGCCAGCAGCTCCCAGGTTAAAGCTTTCTTT. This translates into CASSSQVKAFF.

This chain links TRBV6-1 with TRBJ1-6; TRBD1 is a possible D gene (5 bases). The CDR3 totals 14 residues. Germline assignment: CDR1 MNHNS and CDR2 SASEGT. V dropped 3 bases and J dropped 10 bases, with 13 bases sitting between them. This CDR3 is CASSDQGMWSPLHF. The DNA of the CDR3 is TGTGCCAGCAGTGACCAGGGTATGTGGTCACCCCTCCACTTT.

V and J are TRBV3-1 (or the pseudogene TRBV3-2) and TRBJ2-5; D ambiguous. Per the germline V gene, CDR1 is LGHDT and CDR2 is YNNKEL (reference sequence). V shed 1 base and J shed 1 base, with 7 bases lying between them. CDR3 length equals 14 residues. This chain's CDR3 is CASSQGGVQETQYF. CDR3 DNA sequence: TGTGCCAGCAGCCAAGGCGGTGTCCAAGAGACCCAGTACTTC.

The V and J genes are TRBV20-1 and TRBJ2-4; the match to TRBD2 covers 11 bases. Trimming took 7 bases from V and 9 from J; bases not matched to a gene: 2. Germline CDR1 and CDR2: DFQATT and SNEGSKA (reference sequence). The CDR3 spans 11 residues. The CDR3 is CSVGLAAIQYF. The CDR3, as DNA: TGCAGTGTGGGACTAGCGGCCATTCAGTACTTC.

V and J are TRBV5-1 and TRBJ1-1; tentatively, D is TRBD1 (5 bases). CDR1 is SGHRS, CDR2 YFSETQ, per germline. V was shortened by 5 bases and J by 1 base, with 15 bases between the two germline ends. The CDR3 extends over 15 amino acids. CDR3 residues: CASRRTPGQNTEAFF. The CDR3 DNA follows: TGCGCCAGCAGACGCACCCCTGGACAGAACACTGAAGCTTTCTTT.

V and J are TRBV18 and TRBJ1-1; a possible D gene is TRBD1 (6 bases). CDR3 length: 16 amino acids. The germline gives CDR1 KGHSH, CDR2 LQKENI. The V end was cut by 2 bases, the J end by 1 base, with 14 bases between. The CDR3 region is CASSPTAGTWNTEAFF. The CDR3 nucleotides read TGTGCCAGCTCACCAACTGCCGGGACATGGAACACTGAAGCTTTCTTT.

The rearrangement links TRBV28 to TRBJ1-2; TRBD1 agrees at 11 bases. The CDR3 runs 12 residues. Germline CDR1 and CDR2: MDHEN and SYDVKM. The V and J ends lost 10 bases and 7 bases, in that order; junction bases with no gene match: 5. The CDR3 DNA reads TGTGCCAACCAGGACAGGGGGCTTGGCTACACCTTC. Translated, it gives CANQDRGLGYTF.

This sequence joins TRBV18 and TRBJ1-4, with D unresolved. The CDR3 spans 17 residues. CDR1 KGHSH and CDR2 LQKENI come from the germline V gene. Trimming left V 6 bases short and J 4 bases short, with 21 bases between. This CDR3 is CASSDAGALTINEKLFF. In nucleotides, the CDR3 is TGTGCCAGCTCGGACGCGGGTGCGCTCACTATTAATGAAAAACTGTTTTTT.

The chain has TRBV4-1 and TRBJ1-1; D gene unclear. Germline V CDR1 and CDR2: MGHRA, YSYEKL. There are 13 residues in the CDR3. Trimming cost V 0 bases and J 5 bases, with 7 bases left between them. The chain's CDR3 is CASSQERGTEAFF. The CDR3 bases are TGCGCCAGCAGCCAAGAACGAGGGACTGAAGCTTTCTTT.

CDR3 loop: CASRRDSGNTIYF. The CDR3 DNA reads TGTGCCAGCAGACGGGACTCTGGAAACACCATATATTTT. The chain carries TRBV28 and TRBJ1-3; D remains unclear. Germline V CDR1 and CDR2: MDHEN, SYDVKM. The germline V and J ends were trimmed by 6 bases and 0 bases, with 6 bases remaining between them. This CDR3 is built from 13 residues.

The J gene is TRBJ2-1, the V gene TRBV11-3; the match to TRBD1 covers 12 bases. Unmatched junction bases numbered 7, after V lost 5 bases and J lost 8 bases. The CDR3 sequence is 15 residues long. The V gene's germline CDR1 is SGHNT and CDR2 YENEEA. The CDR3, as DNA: TGTGCCAGCAGCGTCGGGACAGGGGGCTTCGATGAGCAGTTCTTC. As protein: CASSVGTGGFDEQFF.

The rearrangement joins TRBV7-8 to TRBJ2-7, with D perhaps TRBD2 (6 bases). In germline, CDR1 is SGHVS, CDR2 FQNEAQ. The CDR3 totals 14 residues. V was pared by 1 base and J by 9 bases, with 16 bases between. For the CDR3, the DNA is TGTGCCAGCAGCTTAGTTGCGGCTCACGGGGGGCAGTACTTC. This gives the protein CASSLVAAHGGQYF.

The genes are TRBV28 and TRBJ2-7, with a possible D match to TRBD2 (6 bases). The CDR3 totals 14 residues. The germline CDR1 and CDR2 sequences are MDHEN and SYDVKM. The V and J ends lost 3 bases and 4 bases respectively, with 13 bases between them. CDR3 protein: CASSLSGRRYEQYF. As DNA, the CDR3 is TGTGCCAGCAGTTTGTCCGGGAGACGGTACGAGCAGTACTTC.

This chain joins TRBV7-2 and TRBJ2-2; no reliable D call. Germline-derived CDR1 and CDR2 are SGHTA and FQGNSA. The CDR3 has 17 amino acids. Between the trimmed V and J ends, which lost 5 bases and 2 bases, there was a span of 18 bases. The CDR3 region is CASSPPVFQTNTGELFF. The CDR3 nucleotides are TGTGCCAGCAGCCCGCCAGTCTTCCAGACAAACACCGGGGAGCTGTTTTTT.